This TCR beta chain was obtained from a study of early T cells in non-severe SARS-CoV-2 infection. Overall study: Unsorted whole-blood RNA was sequenced in bulk, leaving chains unpaired.

Each cDNA molecule carried a unique molecular identifier. TCRdb ran MiXCR on the 5' RACE reads and lists one entry per CDR3 protein. The sample lists 55,000 to 75,000 distinct CDR3 sequences; 5.9% were seen once. Study findings and constraints: VDJdb-based annotation leaned toward anti-spike CD8 responses and missed private and CD4 specificities.

This clonotype was detected a few times. Its antigen is not known. The CDR3 has 13 amino acids. Trimming pared 0 bases from V and 5 bases from J, leaving 6 bases between. Germline CDR1 is SGHRS and CDR2 is YFSETQ. This chain joins TRBV5-1 and TRBJ2-4; possibly TRBD1 for D (6 bases). The source was whole blood, collected at baseline. The sequence derives from an adult who was a healthcare worker with PCR-confirmed SARS-CoV-2 infection or an uninfected control (not recorded which). CDR3 sequence (DNA): TGCGCCAGCAGCTTGGGGACAGAAAACATTCAGTACTTC. Translation: CASSLGTENIQYF.